Below, one TCR beta chain is given with its context. The specificity of this receptor is unknown. No per-base quality is available; no much larger clone lies one base away. This sample is drawn from a study of cytomegalovirus exposure and HLA in healthy donors (dated by TCRdb to the late 2010s). With respect to the entire study: An earlier analysis of 587 of the donors reported about 300 Gb of sequence data and 90 million to 120 million unique TCR beta sequences obtained from about 200 million T cells. An early release covering roughly 600 HLA-typed donors comprised about 300 gigabases of sequencing data and around 80 million unique TCR sequences. Of the roughly 420 genotyped donors, 75% to 85% were placed in the genetic ancestry cluster associated with self-reported Caucasian donors. The study aimed to test whether signatures of past pathogen exposure could be identified by cataloging public T cell receptors. The study used immunosequencing to profile the T cell repertoires of under 700 subjects and linked those repertoires to cytomegalovirus serostatus. A separate validation cohort of 100 to 150 different subjects was used in addition to the roughly 700-subject first cohort. The study combined high-throughput TCR immunosequencing, statistical association of individual TCRs with disease status, and machine learning to predict cytomegalovirus infection status. To study patterns of TCR occurrence, a later analysis re-analyzed previously published TCR beta repertoires from several hundred donors and added high-resolution HLA genotyping. The later analysis used no new phenotypic data to find candidate immune exposures, relying instead on TCR beta sequences and their occurrence across donors. An earlier analysis of fewer than 700 of the donors applied high-throughput TCR beta sequencing to assess whether each TCR beta V gene segment acted as functional or pseudogenic. Alongside the repertoire data, information on donor age, sex, ethnicity and CMV serostatus was compiled. A later genetic analysis used genome-wide SNP genotypes for about 65% of the roughly 670 donors, treating that subset as a discovery cohort. Every discovery cohort repertoire had been produced on one sequencing platform. HLA typing included class I and class II loci at four-digit resolution. The number of donors typed differed by locus, with 629-630 for A, B, C, DRB1 and DQB1, around 560 for DQA1, 600 to 610 for DPA1, and roughly 450 for DPB1. Because of strong linkage in the cohort, a few DR-DQ haplotypes were treated as single units for association and clustering. Among roughly 400 genotyped donors of the cohort, an average of about 240,000 unique TCR beta nucleotide sequences were sequenced per donor, about a sixth of them non-productive. General study outcomes and caveats: For the cohort, immune exposure information was limited to CMV serostatus. In a later analysis, TCR association rates were found to vary across HLA loci, with the most associated TCRs seen for DRB1 alleles and the fewest for HLA-C alleles. Linkage disequilibrium might explain the correlated functional status among segregating V segments, but an unknown experimental factor could not be excluded. Approximately 16 rarely observed V segments, including chromosome 9 orphons, were excluded from the earlier analysis of approximately 500 of the donors because counts were too low. In both the original and validation cohorts, the classifier was reported to diagnose cytomegalovirus status with high specificity and sensitivity. When HLA alleles, especially DR and DQ, strongly co-occurred, attributing TCR associations to individual alleles was difficult. According to a later analysis, most CMV-associated TCR beta chains appeared to be HLA-restricted, and the HLA associations seemed to be driven largely by CMV exposure. The 87-base-pair reads could not distinguish some IMGT-functional V segments, including TRBV6-2 and TRBV6-3, so those segments were excluded. Across donors, most TCR sequences were observed very rarely, whereas some public TCRs were present in many individuals. According to a later analysis, parvovirus B19, influenza, CMV and Epstein-Barr virus appeared linked to several top co-occurrence clusters. The sequencing pipeline was judged likely to have produced a cluster of highly shared sequence variants as a technical artifact. A further reported finding was that TCR beta sequences accurately predicted the HLA-A and HLA-B alleles for most subjects in the first cohort. The study gave a list of 150 to 200 TCR beta chains associated with cytomegalovirus. The presence/absence analyses assumed that sequencing depth was roughly uniform across donors, and that assumption may not be true. In vitro tests confirmed that a few of the cytomegalovirus-associated TCR beta chains recognize cytomegalovirus antigens. Compared with the 666-donor mean, donors in an Asian-associated ancestry cluster had fewer N-insertions in productive TCRs, according to a later genetic analysis. Broadly in line with IMGT annotations, most TCR beta V segments showed up in productive rearrangements about 87% or about 30% of the time in an earlier analysis of a few hundred of the donors. It was suggested by the authors that the approach could potentially be generalized to other disease states and immunological phenotypes. Specific HLA alleles were associated with roughly 16,000 TCR beta sequences at a false discovery rate of 0.05 in a later analysis. HLA typing was unavailable for some donors at each locus, so association tests used only the typed subset. Only TCR beta chains were sequenced in this cohort, and the absence of alpha or paired-chain data limited detectable features. Compared with equally common non-associated chains, HLA-associated TCR beta chains in a later analysis were more clonally expanded and had lower generation probabilities. A later genetic analysis associated a missense DCLRE1C variant with V-gene and J-gene trimming of TCR beta chains, and an independent cohort replicated the association.

The CDR3 sequence holds 11 residues, the cysteine and phenylalanine included. Only the CDR3 region is kept as DNA, spanning 33 bases read in frame from base 1. The junction carries 5 bases between V and J, which are trimmed by 5 bases and 3 bases respectively. The germline V gene gives CDR1 as SGHAT and CDR2 as FQNNGV. In total, fewer than 750 healthy bone marrow donors made up the cohort. All cohort members were sampled while nominally healthy, although unrecorded immune exposures were likely present. The donor was CMV seropositive and was included in the group of 250 to 300 seropositive cohort members. A peripheral blood sample was provided by each donor, and peripheral blood mononuclear cells were used for TCR beta sequencing. Genomic DNA was extracted from the blood cell samples with the Qiagen DNeasy Blood Extraction Kit. The library was built by means of the immunoSEQ multiplex PCR assay. A mixture of 60 forward primers for TCR Vbeta segments and 13 reverse primers for TCR Jbeta segments was used in the multiplex PCR. The CDR3 region of rearranged TCR beta genes was amplified from genomic DNA by a multiplex PCR assay. The amplified TCR beta libraries were sequenced on the Illumina HiSeq System as 87-base-pair reads. Processing in the source paper ran as follows. A later analysis counted about 80 million unique TCR beta chains across the approximately 700 repertoires, and some 11 million of these chains were shared by at least two donors. A nearest-neighbor algorithm error-corrected the raw reads and collapsed the reads into unique sequences, merging closely related sequences to remove PCR and sequencing errors. Alignment of CDR3 sequences to IMGT reference sequences was used to assign V, D and J gene segments. For a sequence to be retained, a match of at least six nucleotides to both a V gene segment and a J gene segment was required. A rearrangement counted as productive if the CDR3 had no stop codons and remained in frame with V and J, and every other rearrangement counted as non-productive. Following IMGT convention, CDR3 was defined as the stretch from the second conserved V-encoded cysteine up to the conserved J-encoded phenylalanine. The earlier analysis of more than 450 of the donors excluded sequences that lacked an unambiguous match to a single V gene segment. An earlier analysis of just under 600 of the donors called V segments functional above 56.7% productive rearrangements and segregating when the between-donor standard deviation exceeded 5%. A statistical classification framework was built to diagnose cytomegalovirus status from the catalog of TCR beta chain sequences. In a later analysis, TCR nucleotide sequences were compared against IMGT/GENE-DB human TR gene sequences so that V and J genes could be assigned. Using the TCRdist pipeline, a later analysis assigned CDR3 sequences along with most-parsimonious VDJ recombination scenarios. In a later analysis, each TCR beta chain was defined by its CDR3 amino acid sequence together with its V-gene family, and reads without a unique V-gene family were excluded. A later analysis removed 550 to 700 highly shared, low-generation-probability nucleotide sequences to deal with suspected cross-contamination and a sequencing artifact. A later analysis calculated a clonal expansion index for each public chain from normalized within-repertoire ranks of inferred template counts. A later analysis computed generation probabilities with a VDJ recombination model fitted to out-of-frame rearrangements, and checked the results against IGoR. Hypergeometric tests were used in a later analysis to score TCR-TCR, TCR-HLA and TCR-CMV co-occurrence, with a repertoire-size bias correction applied to the TCR pairs. False discovery rates were estimated in a later analysis by permuting HLA or CMV assignments 20 times. A later analysis grouped co-occurring TCRs with DBSCAN, adding TCRdist sequence similarity when clustering within HLA-allele-positive subsets. Repertoires with fewer than 30,000 or more than 120,000 public chains were left out of co-occurrence clustering, as were about five repertoires with anomalous nucleotide sharing. As stored in TCRdb, this immuneACCESS dataset retains in-frame rearrangements with V and J assigned. A fraction of the clones does not appear; measured against another copy, unresolved V genes explain less than half of the discrepancy, and the remainder lacks a known reason. The DNA gave D and trimming, while V, J and clone size come from that table. Within this sample are some 130,000 clones, with around three quarters of them counted one time only. Clones ranked in the top ten supply 6.5% of the sample.

The chain is encoded by TRBV11-2 joined to TRBJ2-7; the D gene remains uncertain. The origin of this receptor is a man aged 35 to 55 in good health and CMV-seropositive. Source material: PBMCs. The DNA is as follows: TGTGCCAGCAGCCCCAACTACGAGCAGTACTTC. Its amino acids are CASSPNYEQYF.